The 3 T cell receptor beta chains listed next were all sequenced from one sample in a study of blood T cell repertoires in COVID-19. Using immunoSEQ multiplex PCR, the repertoire was profiled, and TCRdb retains in-frame clones only, with some absent. The sample includes approximately 280,000 clones, roughly 85% seen only once; the top ten take about 5%. The sample consisted of PBMCs or T cells enriched from blood (not recorded which). The receptors were gathered from a man aged 35 to 55 who had been exposed to COVID-19.

This sequence joins TRBV3-1 (or the pseudogene TRBV3-2) and TRBJ2-2, with TRBD1 matching 8 bases. Trimming at V came to 10 bases and at J to 0 bases, leaving 10 bases not matched to a gene. The V gene's germline CDR1 is LGHDT and CDR2 YNNKEL (reference sequence). The CDR3 length is 16 residues. CDR3 DNA sequence: TGTGCCACGCACCCTCAGGGGGCGTCGAACACCGGGGAGCTGTTTTTT. Translating gives CATHPQGASNTGELFF.

The chain is built from TRBV30 and TRBJ1-5; 7 nucleotides agree with TRBD1. V trimming: 3 bases; J trimming: 4 bases; junction bases outside the gene matches: 9. The CDR3 consists of 15 residues. Germline lookup yields CDR1 GTSNPN and CDR2 SVGIG (reference sequence). The CDR3 here is CAWSQAGQENQPQHF. The CDR3 bases are TGTGCCTGGAGCCAAGCCGGACAGGAGAATCAGCCCCAGCATTTT.

This sequence joins TRBV3-1 (or the pseudogene TRBV3-2) and TRBJ1-4, with TRBD1 matching 10 bases. J gave up 6 bases and V 4 bases, and 17 bases lay outside the gene matches. The CDR3 covers 19 residues. CDR1 and CDR2 (germline): LGHDT, YNNKEL (reference sequence). The CDR3 loop reads CASSRTAPDRGLLDEKLFF. The CDR3, as DNA: TGTGCCAGCAGCCGCACAGCCCCCGACAGGGGGCTGTTAGATGAAAAACTGTTTTTT.